These 10 T cell receptor beta chains came from one sample sequenced in a study of multiple sclerosis patients with progressive multifocal leukoencephalopathy. The repertoire was sequenced with immunoSEQ multiplex PCR; TCRdb's copy has only in-frame clones and lacks some. Of roughly 34,000 clones in the sample, roughly 87% are singletons; the top ten hold 3% to 3.5%. The sample's time point: time of PML onset. Sample: PBMCs, taken from a patient treated with natalizumab. These receptors came from a human donor with progressive multifocal leukoencephalopathy.

This chain uses TRBV30 with TRBJ2-1; D uncertain. The CDR3 covers 17 residues. V was trimmed by 3 bases and J by 0 bases, leaving 18 bases between them. Germline values: CDR1 GTSNPN, CDR2 SVGIG (reference sequence). CDR3 in DNA: TGTGCCTGGAGCGGTCCCCCCTATGAGCCCTCCTACAATGAGCAGTTCTTC. Amino acids: CAWSGPPYEPSYNEQFF. Combining the CDR3 with reference TRBV30 and TRBJ2-1 gives the whole variable domain SQTIHQWPATLVQPVGSPLSLECTVEGTSNPNLYWYRQAAGRGLQLLFYSVGIGQISSEVPQNLSASRPQDRQFILSSKKLLLSDSGFYLCAWSGPPYEPSYNEQFFGPGTRLTVL.

This chain uses TRBV6-5 with TRBJ2-5; the D is unclear. The end of the DNA fits TRBJ2-7 better, so the J call may be wrong. The CDR3 is made up of 15 amino acids. Germline assignment: CDR1 MNHEY and CDR2 SVGAGI. The CDR3 is CASSYLSWGSYEQYF. CDR3 coding DNA: TGTGCCAGCAGTTACCTCTCCTGGGGCTCCTACGAGCAGTACTTC.

This rearrangement joins TRBV21-1 to TRBJ2-7; the table's D call TRBD1 went unverified against the DNA. TRBV21-1 is flagged as a pseudogene. The CDR3 loop spans 13 amino acids. The CDR3 DNA is TGTGCCAGCAGCAAAGCGGGGGCCCACGAGCAGTACTTC. Translating gives CASSKAGAHEQYF.

A few counts support this clone. This sequence joins TRBV13 and TRBJ2-3; TRBD2 aligns across 7 bases. The CDR3 runs 13 residues. The V and J ends lost 8 bases and 1 base, in that order; junction bases with no gene match: 3. Germline lookup yields CDR1 PRHDT and CDR2 FYEKMQ (reference sequence). CDR3 nucleotides: TGTGCCAGCTCGCTAGCGGGCACAGATACGCAGTATTTT. Residues: CASSLAGTDTQYF.

The chain uses TRBV11-2 and TRBJ2-7, with D possibly called TRBD1 or TRBD2 (5 bases each). Germline V gives CDR1 SGHAT, CDR2 FQNNGV. The CDR3 loop spans 13 amino acids. V shed 6 bases and J shed 2 bases, with 11 bases lying between them. Written as DNA, the CDR3 is TGTGCCAGCAGTTCCCCGGGGCCCTACGAGCAGTACTTC. It is translated as CASSSPGPYEQYF.

The chain recombines TRBV9 with TRBJ1-4, with D possibly being TRBD1 (5 bases). The CDR3 runs 16 residues. Looked up from germline, CDR1 is SGDLS and CDR2 is YYNGEE. The V gene lost 0 bases and the J gene lost 8 bases, with 17 bases spanning the gap. In DNA form, the CDR3 reads TGTGCCAGCAGCGTAGGGACATCCCACCAAGGGGAAAAACTGTTTTTT. Its protein product is CASSVGTSHQGEKLFF.

Details on this clone: The identical CDR3 is also encoded by other nucleotide sequences in the sample. The chain employs TRBV4-3 and TRBJ1-2, with D unresolved. The V end lost 4 bases, the J end lost 3 bases, and 9 bases lay between the germline ends. Germline assignment: CDR1 LGHNA and CDR2 YSLEER. This CDR3 contains 13 residues. CDR3 protein: CASSPGGDYGYTF. DNA of the CDR3: TGCGCCAGCAGCCCCGGCGGGGACTATGGCTACACCTTC.

V usage is TRBV10-1 and J usage is TRBJ2-1; unclear D gene. The CDR3 length is 14 residues. V was clipped by 4 bases and J by 4 bases, with 11 bases between them. Per germline, CDR1 WNHNN and CDR2 SYGVQD (reference sequence). The CDR3 reads CASSGPTFYNEQFF. Here the CDR3 DNA reads TGCGCCAGCAGTGGCCCCACCTTTTACAATGAGCAGTTCTTC.

The CDR3 loop is CASSFRQDDYEQYF. The DNA for the CDR3 is TGTGCCAGCAGTTTCCGCCAGGACGACTACGAGCAGTACTTC. The gene calls are TRBV28 and TRBJ2-7; D remains unclear. The ends were cut back, 3 bases at V and 3 bases at J, with 12 bases in the middle. Germline V gene lookup returns CDR1 MDHEN and CDR2 SYDVKM. This CDR3 region has 14 residues.

The chain has TRBV6-6 and TRBJ1-1; D possibly corresponds to TRBD1 (5 bases). The CDR3 has 14 residues. Trimming shortened V by 3 bases and J by 5 bases, and 13 bases separated the two germline ends. Looked up from germline, CDR1 is MNHNY and CDR2 is SVGAGI (reference sequence). The CDR3 region has the DNA TGTGCCAGCAGTTATTGGGTTAAGGGGACTGAAGCTTTCTTT. Residues: CASSYWVKGTEAFF.